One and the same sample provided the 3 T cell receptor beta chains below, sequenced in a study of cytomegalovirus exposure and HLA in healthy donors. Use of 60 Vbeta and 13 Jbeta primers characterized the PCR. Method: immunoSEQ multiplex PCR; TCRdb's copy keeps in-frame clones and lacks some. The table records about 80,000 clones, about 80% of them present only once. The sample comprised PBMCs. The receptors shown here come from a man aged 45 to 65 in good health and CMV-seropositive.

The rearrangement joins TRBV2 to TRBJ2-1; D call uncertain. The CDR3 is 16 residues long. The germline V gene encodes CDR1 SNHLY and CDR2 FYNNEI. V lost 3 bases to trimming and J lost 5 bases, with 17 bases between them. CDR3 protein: CASSEALSYTNNEQFF. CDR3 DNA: TGTGCCAGCAGTGAGGCCCTCTCGTATACTAACAATGAGCAGTTCTTC.

The CDR3 spells CSVEATGAQETQYF. The CDR3 region has the DNA TGCAGCGTTGAAGCCACAGGGGCCCAAGAGACCCAGTACTTC. This rearrangement joins TRBV29-1 to TRBJ2-5; TRBD1 matches at 7 bases. The CDR3 is 14 amino acids. Germline V gene lookup returns CDR1 SQVTM and CDR2 ANQGSEA. Trimming cost V 1 base and J 1 base; bases outside gene matches: 3.

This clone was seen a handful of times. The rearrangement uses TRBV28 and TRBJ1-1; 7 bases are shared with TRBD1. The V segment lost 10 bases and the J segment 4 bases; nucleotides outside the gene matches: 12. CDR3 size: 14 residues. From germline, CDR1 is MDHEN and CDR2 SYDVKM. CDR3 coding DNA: TGTGCCATCCAGACCCTGACAGGGAGCACTGAAGCTTTCTTT. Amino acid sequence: CAIQTLTGSTEAFF.